This TCR beta chain is drawn from a study of early T cells in non-severe SARS-CoV-2 infection. For the study at large: Unsorted whole blood bulk RNA was sequenced, with unpaired chains. Notes on the study in general: Database matching using VDJdb favored anti-spike CD8 responses, with private and CD4 specificities left missing.

V lost 5 bases, J lost 3 bases, and 5 bases lay in between. Germline lookup yields CDR1 MNHEY and CDR2 SVGEGT. This CDR3 spans 11 amino acids. Researchers attached unique molecular identifiers to individual cDNA molecules. TCRdb redid the calling of the 5' RACE reads with MiXCR, one entry per CDR3 protein. Of tens of thousands of distinct CDR3 sequences in the sample, 15% were seen once. The sample holds a few counts of this clonotype. Its antigen remains unknown. Material for sequencing was whole blood. The rearrangement uses TRBV6-2 or TRBV6-3 and TRBJ2-7; D is undetermined. This sequence was found in an adult who was a healthcare worker with PCR-confirmed SARS-CoV-2 infection or an uninfected control (not recorded which). The CDR3 DNA is TGTGCCAGCAGTCGACGCTACGAGCAGTACTTC. The encoded protein is CASSRRYEQYF.